Each of the 14 T cell receptor beta chains below was sequenced from the same sample in a study of metastatic and nonmetastatic thyroid tumors. All patients reached thyroid surgery having received no treatment beforehand. TCRdb re-called clones from the PCR reads using MiXCR. Of 20,000 to 25,000 clones in the sample, 20% to 25% are singletons; the top ten hold about 4.5%. The specimen sequenced was adjacent normal tissue. The receptors originated from a female donor with papillary thyroid cancer or a benign thyroid nodule (not recorded which). Some clones in this sample may be carry-over from other donors' samples.

This clone was seen only a few times. The chain links TRBV24-1 to TRBJ1-5; 7 nucleotides agree with TRBD1. V was pared by 3 bases and J by 6 bases, with 7 bases of the junction left unmatched. This CDR3 spans 15 amino acids. Germline CDR1 is KGHDR and CDR2 is SFDVKD. Here the CDR3 DNA reads TGTGCCACCAGTGATGCCAGACAGGGCGGTCAGCCCCAGCATTTT. Translation: CATSDARQGGQPQHF.

This clone came up many times. J is TRBJ1-2 and V is TRBV28; the D gene is possibly TRBD1 (6 bases). CDR1 and CDR2 (germline): MDHEN, SYDVKM. This CDR3 comprises 15 residues. Trimming took 6 bases from V and 8 from J, leaving 22 bases between them. DNA of the CDR3: TGTGCCAGCAGCTCCTATTTGTTCCGGGGGCCGGGCTACACCTTC. Translating gives CASSSYLFRGPGYTF.

This clone was counted only a few times. The CDR3 loop reads CATSRDIHINQPQHF. Here the CDR3 DNA reads TGTGCCACCAGCCGGGACATCCATATCAATCAGCCCCAGCATTTT. The chain is built from TRBV15 and TRBJ1-5; tentatively, D is TRBD1 (6 bases). This CDR3 contains 15 residues. Trimming left V 5 bases short and J 3 bases short, with 14 bases between. Germline V gene data show CDR1 as LNHNV and CDR2 as YYDKDF (reference sequence).

Ten or more counts support this clone. With a much larger clone just one base away, this may be a read error. Likely a read error: the CDR3 ends without its conserved phenylalanine or tryptophan. The gene calls are TRBV10-2 and TRBJ2-7; the match to TRBD2 covers 7 bases. This CDR3 has 13 amino acids. J gave up 6 bases and V 0 bases, and 2 bases lay outside the gene matches. Germline V CDR1 and CDR2: WSHSY, SAAADI. The DNA for the CDR3 is TGCGCCAGCAGTGAGTCTGGCGGGGGCGAGCAGTACTAC. Protein sequence: CASSESGGGEQYY.

In this sample, this clone turned up a few times. A much larger clone differs from this one at a single base, so this may be a read error. V is TRBV29-1 and J is TRBJ2-2, with D possibly being TRBD2 (5 bases). The germline V gene encodes CDR1 SQVTM and CDR2 ANQGSEA. Trimming removed 1 base from V and 5 bases from J, with 14 bases in between. The CDR3 consists of 15 residues. CDR3 region: CSVEVMGAKTGELFF. The CDR3, as DNA: TGCAGCGTTGAAGTAATGGGAGCAAAGACCGGGGAGCTGTTTTTT.

A word on this clone: One end of the junction is discordant with germline, which a read error may explain. The chain has TRBV6-1 and TRBJ1-5; D is unclear. This CDR3 is 13 amino acids long. Germline CDR1 MNHNS, CDR2 SASEGT. In DNA, the CDR3 is TGTGCCTGCAGGAGACTCCCGCCCCCGCCCCTGCATTTT. This gives the protein CACRRLPPPPLHF.

A few counts support this clone. Being one base from a much bigger clone, this may be a read error. At the DNA level, this CDR3 is encoded by other sequences in the same sample as well. CDR3 sequence (DNA): TGCAGCGTTGTCGGGGGCGTGGCTGGAGTTGGGTATGAGCAGTTCTTC. Protein sequence: CSVVGGVAGVGYEQFF. The chain uses TRBV29-1 and TRBJ2-1; perhaps D is TRBD1 or TRBD2 (6 bases each). In germline, CDR1 is SQVTM, CDR2 ANQGSEA. Trimming pared 4 bases from V and 8 bases from J, leaving 24 bases between. This CDR3 spans 16 amino acids.

This clone came up many times. The CDR3 nucleotides read TGTGCCAGCTCACCCGTCGGGGGGGTCGAGCAGTACTTC. This translates into CASSPVGGVEQYF. The genes are TRBV18 and TRBJ2-7; 8 positions match TRBD2. The ends lost 3 bases at V and 6 bases at J; junction bases unmatched: 4. This CDR3 is built from 13 residues. Germline CDR1 reads KGHSH; CDR2 reads LQKENI.

This clone was observed a handful of times. V usage is TRBV10-1 and J usage is TRBJ2-7; no clear D gene. Trimming stripped 4 bases from V and 9 bases from J, with 16 bases between. CDR1 WNHNN and CDR2 SYGVQD come from the germline V gene (reference sequence). CDR3 length: 13 amino acids. The CDR3 protein is CASSVGTPGMQYF. CDR3 bases: TGCGCCAGCAGTGTCGGTACTCCCGGTATGCAGTACTTC.

This clone occurred many times. The V and J genes are TRBV7-2 and TRBJ2-1, with 11 nucleotides matching TRBD2. CDR3 size: 15 residues. Germline assignment: CDR1 SGHTA and CDR2 FQGNSA. J lost 8 bases, V lost 2 bases, and 5 bases had no gene match. For the CDR3, the DNA is TGTGCCAGCAGCTTAAGACTAGCGGGAACCGATGAGCAGTTCTTC. It encodes CASSLRLAGTDEQFF.

In this sample, this clone turned up many times. This chain uses TRBV24-1 with TRBJ2-1; 10 nucleotides match TRBD2. Germline-derived CDR1 and CDR2 are KGHDR and SFDVKD. The V gene end was trimmed by 5 bases and the J gene end by 4 bases; junction bases not matched to a gene: 10. CDR3 length equals 17 residues. This CDR3 is CATSGEGSSGSYNEQFF. The CDR3 DNA follows: TGTGCCACCAGTGGGGAGGGCTCTAGCGGGAGTTACAATGAGCAGTTCTTC.

The V gene is TRBV12-3 or TRBV12-4, the J gene TRBJ2-7; 10 nucleotides agree with TRBD1. Trimming removed 9 bases from V and 6 bases from J; junction bases left unmatched: 11. There are 14 residues in the CDR3. The DNA for the CDR3 is TGTGCCAGGAGGCTGGGACAGGGGAGTTGCGAGCAGTACTTC. It encodes CARRLGQGSCEQYF.

A note on this clone: A read error is possible here, since a much larger clone lies one base away. The CDR3 bases are TGCAGCGTTGCACAGTGGTACACTGAAGCTTTCTTT. It yields the protein CSVAQWYTEAFF. The chain couples TRBV29-1 to TRBJ1-1; D is ambiguous. The CDR3 sequence is 12 residues long. Per the germline V gene, CDR1 is SQVTM and CDR2 is ANQGSEA. V was cut by 4 bases and J by 3 bases, with 9 bases left in between.

This clone was detected only a few times. One end of the junction fails to match germline, which may point to a read error. V and J are TRBV28 and TRBJ2-7; D may be TRBD2 (5 bases). From germline, CDR1 is MDHEN and CDR2 SYDVKM. The CDR3 spans 12 residues. This CDR3 reads CATKGALGEQYF. The CDR3 nucleotides are TGCGCCACCAAGGGAGCTCTGGGGGAGCAGTACTTC.